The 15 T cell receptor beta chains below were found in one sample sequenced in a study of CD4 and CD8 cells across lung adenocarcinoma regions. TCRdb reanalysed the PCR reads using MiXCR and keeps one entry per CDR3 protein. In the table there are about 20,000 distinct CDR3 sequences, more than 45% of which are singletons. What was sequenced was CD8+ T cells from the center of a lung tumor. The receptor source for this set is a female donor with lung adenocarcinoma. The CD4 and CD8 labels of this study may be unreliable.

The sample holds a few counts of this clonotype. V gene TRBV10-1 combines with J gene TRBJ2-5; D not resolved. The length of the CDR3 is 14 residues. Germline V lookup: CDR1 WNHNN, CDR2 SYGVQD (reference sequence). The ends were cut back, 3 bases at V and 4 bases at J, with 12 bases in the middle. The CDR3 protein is CASSESQTGETQYF. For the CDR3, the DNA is TGCGCCAGCAGTGAATCCCAAACCGGAGAGACCCAGTACTTC.

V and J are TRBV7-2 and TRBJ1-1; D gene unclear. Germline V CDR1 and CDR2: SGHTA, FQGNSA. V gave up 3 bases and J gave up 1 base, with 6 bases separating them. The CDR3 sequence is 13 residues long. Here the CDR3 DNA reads TGTGCCAGCAGCTTTTCAGGGAACACTGAAGCTTTCTTT. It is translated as CASSFSGNTEAFF.

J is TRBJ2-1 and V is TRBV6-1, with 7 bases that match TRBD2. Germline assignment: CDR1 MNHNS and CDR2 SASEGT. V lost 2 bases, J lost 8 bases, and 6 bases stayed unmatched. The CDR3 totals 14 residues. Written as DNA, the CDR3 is TGTGCCAGCAGTGAATGGCGGGGGTACGATGAGCAGTTCTTC. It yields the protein CASSEWRGYDEQFF.

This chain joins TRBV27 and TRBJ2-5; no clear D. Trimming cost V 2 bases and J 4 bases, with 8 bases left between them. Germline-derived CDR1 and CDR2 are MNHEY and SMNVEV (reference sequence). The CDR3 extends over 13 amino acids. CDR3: CASSLRPRETQYF. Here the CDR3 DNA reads TGTGCCAGCAGTTTACGACCTCGAGAGACCCAGTACTTC.

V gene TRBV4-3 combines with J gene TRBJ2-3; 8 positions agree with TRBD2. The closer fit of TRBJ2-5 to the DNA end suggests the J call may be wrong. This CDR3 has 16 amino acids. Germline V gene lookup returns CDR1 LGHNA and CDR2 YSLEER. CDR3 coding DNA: TGCGCCAGCAGCCAAGCCAGCGGGGGCGGGCGGGAGACCCAGTACTTC. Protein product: CASSQASGGGRETQYF.

The CDR3 is CASGLPGNIQYF. The CDR3 coding sequence is TGTGCTAGTGGTTTGCCAGGGAACATTCAGTACTTC. The chain carries TRBV12-5 and TRBJ2-4; the D gene is possibly TRBD1 (5 bases). The CDR3 loop spans 12 amino acids. Per the germline V gene, CDR1 is LGHNT and CDR2 is FRNRAP. Trimming took 2 bases from V and 7 from J, leaving 6 bases between them.

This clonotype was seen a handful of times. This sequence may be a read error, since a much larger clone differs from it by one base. As DNA, the CDR3 is TGTGCCAGCAAAGACAGGGGGCCGGAGACCCAGTTCTTC. It is translated as CASKDRGPETQFF. The chain combines TRBV6-1 with TRBJ2-4; 10 bases line up with TRBD1. The J call could be wrong; TRBJ2-1 is a better fit for the DNA end. The CDR3 contains 13 residues. Per the germline V gene, CDR1 is MNHNS and CDR2 is SASEGT.

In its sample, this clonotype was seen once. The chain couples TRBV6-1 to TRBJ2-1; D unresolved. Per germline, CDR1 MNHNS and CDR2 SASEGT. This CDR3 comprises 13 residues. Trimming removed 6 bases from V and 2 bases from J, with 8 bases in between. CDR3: CASSVQAYNEQFF. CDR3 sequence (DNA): TGTGCCAGCAGCGTTCAGGCCTACAATGAGCAGTTCTTC.

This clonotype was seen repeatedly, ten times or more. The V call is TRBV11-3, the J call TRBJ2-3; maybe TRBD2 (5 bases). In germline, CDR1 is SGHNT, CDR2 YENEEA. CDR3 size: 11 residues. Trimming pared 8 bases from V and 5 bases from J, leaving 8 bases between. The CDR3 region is CASARGDTQYF. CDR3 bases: TGTGCCAGCGCACGGGGAGATACGCAGTATTTT.

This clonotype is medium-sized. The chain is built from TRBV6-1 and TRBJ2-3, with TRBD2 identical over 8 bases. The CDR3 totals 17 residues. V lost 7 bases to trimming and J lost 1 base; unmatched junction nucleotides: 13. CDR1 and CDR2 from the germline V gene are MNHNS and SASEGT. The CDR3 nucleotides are TGTGCCAGCACTCTTGGCCCCGGGGGGGCCGGCACAGATACGCAGTATTTT. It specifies CASTLGPGGAGTDTQYF.

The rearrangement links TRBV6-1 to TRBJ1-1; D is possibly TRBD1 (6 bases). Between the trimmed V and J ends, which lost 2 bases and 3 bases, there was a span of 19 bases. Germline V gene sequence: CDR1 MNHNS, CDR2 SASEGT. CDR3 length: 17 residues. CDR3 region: CASSERAGGGADTEAFF. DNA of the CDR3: TGTGCCAGCAGTGAAAGGGCGGGGGGGGGCGCGGACACTGAAGCTTTCTTT.

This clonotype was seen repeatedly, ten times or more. The CDR3 DNA reads TGTGCCAGCAGCCCTGGGGGTCTGGGGAATCAGCCCCAGCATTTT. Translating gives CASSPGGLGNQPQHF. J is TRBJ1-5 and V is TRBV6-1, with D tentatively TRBD1 (5 bases). V was pared by 6 bases and J by 4 bases, with 16 bases between. CDR3 size: 15 residues. The germline V gene has CDR1 MNHNS and CDR2 SASEGT.

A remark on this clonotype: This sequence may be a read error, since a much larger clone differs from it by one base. CDR3 region: CASSLWRDEQYF. The CDR3 DNA reads TGTGCCAGCAGCTTATGGCGTGATGAGCAGTACTTC. The rearrangement links TRBV7-2 to TRBJ2-1; D unresolved. The J call may be in error: the DNA end matches TRBJ2-7 better. The CDR3 totals 12 residues. Germline V gene lookup returns CDR1 SGHTA and CDR2 FQGNSA.

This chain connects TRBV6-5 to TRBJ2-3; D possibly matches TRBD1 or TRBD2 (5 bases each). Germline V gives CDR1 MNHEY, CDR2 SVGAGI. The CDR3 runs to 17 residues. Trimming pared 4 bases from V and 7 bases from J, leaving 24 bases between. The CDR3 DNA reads TGTGCCAGCAGTTCACTTTCTGGGGACGTGGGGCGAAATACGCAGTATTTT. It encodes CASSSLSGDVGRNTQYF.

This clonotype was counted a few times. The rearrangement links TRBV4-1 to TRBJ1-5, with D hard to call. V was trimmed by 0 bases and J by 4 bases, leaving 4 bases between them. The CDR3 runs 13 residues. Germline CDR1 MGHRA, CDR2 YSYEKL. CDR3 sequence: CASSQEANQPQHF. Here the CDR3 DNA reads TGCGCCAGCAGCCAAGAGGCGAATCAGCCCCAGCATTTT.